The T cell receptor (beta chain) described here comes from a study of CD8 T cells in Susac syndrome. Reverse transcription of about 0.45 to 1 ug RNA used random hexamers. TCR beta CDR3 was amplified by immunoSEQ multiplex PCR. This amplification extended across 54 Vbeta and 13 Jbeta segments. Each CDR3 protein is one row after TCRdb ran MiXCR on the immunoSEQ multiplex PCR reads. The sample holds 95,000 to 150,000 distinct CDR3 sequences, more than 80% seen once. V was shortened by 1 base and J by 2 bases, with 23 bases between the two germline ends. Germline CDR1 and CDR2: SQVTM and ANQGSEA. The CDR3 has 18 residues. In the multiple sclerosis control group, patients were treatment-naive and had stable or active relapsing-remitting disease. The authors negatively isolated CD8+ and CD4+ T cells and FACS-enriched TEMRA cells.

This receptor was taken from a human donor with multiple sclerosis. Material: CD8+ T cells from PBMCs. The gene calls are TRBV29-1 and TRBJ2-5; D is possibly TRBD1 (6 bases). The CDR3 reads CSVEGREGDMGAQETQYF. The DNA for the CDR3 is TGCAGCGTTGAAGGCAGGGAAGGAGATATGGGGGCTCAAGAGACCCAGTACTTC.